This TCR beta chain was documented in a study of T cell responses to AZD1222 COVID-19 vaccine. The CDR3 consists of 18 residues. Between the trimmed V and J ends, which lost 2 bases and 6 bases, there was a span of 25 bases. The germline gives CDR1 MGHRA, CDR2 YSYEKL. This table comes from immunoSEQ multiplex PCR, and its TCRdb copy is limited to in-frame clones, with some not included. The repertoire holds 120,000 or so clones, with 85% to 95% as singletons. The clonotype originates from an adult in good health. The chain employs TRBV4-1 and TRBJ1-1; maybe TRBD1 (5 bases). The sample in question was peripheral blood, obtained on day 0 of AZD1222 vaccination. The CDR3 loop is CASSQPRRGHDRVAEAFF. CDR3 coding DNA: TGCGCCAGCAGCCAACCGCGGAGGGGCCATGATAGAGTAGCTGAAGCTTTCTTT.